This T cell receptor beta chain was recovered during a study of T-cell reconstitution after alpha-beta-depleted transplantation in children. General study findings and limits: T-cell numbers and diversity, one year after transplant, stemmed largely from T cells that were newly produced.

This clonotype was detected many times. Its antigen is not identified. Per the germline V gene, CDR1 is SGHRS and CDR2 is YFSETQ. J lost 12 bases, V lost 4 bases, and 4 bases had no gene match. This CDR3 is 12 amino acids long. Preparing the TCRbeta library involved the use of unique molecular identifiers. TCRdb re-derived calls from the PCR reads in MiXCR, one entry per CDR3 protein. Altogether hundreds of thousands of distinct CDR3 sequences are present, just over 7.5% being singletons, with the ten largest covering around 9.8%. This TCR came from a female patient between 2 and 10 years old who had a stem cell transplant for Fanconi anemia, so the T cells may come from the graft donor. Specimen: peripheral blood, collected 360 days after TCRalphabeta/CD19-depleted stem cell transplant. The rearrangement links TRBV5-1 to TRBJ1-6; 7 nucleotides agree with TRBD1. The CDR3 DNA is TGCGCCAGCAGCCCCACAGGGGAACCCCTCCACTTT. Translation gives CASSPTGEPLHF.